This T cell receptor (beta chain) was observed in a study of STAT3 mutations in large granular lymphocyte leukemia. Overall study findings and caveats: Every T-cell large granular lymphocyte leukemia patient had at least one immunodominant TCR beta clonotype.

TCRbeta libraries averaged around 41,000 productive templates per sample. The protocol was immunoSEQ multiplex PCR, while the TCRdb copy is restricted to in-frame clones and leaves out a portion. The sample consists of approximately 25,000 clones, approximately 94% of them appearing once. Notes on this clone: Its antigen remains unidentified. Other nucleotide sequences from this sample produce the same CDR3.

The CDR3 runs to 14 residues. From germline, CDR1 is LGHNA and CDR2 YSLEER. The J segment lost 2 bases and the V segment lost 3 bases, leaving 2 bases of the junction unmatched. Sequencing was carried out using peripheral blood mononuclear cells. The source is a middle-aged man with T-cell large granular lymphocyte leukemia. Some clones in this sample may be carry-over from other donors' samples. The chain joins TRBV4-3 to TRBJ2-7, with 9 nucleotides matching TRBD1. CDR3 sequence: CASSQGQGAYEQYF. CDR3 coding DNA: TGCGCCAGCAGCCAGGGACAGGGTGCCTACGAGCAGTACTTC.